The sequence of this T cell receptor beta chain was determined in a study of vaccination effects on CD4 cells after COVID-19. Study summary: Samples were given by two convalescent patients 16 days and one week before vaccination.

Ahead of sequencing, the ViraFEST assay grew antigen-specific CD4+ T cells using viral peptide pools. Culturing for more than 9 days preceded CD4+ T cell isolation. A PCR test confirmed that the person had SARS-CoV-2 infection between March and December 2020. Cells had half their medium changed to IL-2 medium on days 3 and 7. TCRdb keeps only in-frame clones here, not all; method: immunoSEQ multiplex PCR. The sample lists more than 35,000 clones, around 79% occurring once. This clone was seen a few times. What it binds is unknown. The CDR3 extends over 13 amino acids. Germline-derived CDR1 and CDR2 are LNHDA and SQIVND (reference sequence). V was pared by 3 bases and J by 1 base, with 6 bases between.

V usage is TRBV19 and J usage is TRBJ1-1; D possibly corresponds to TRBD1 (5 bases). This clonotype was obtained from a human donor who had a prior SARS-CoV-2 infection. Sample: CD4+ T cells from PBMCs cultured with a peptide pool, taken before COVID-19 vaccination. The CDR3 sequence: CASSIGGNTEAFF. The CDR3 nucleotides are TGTGCCAGTAGTATCGGGGGGAACACTGAAGCTTTCTTT.